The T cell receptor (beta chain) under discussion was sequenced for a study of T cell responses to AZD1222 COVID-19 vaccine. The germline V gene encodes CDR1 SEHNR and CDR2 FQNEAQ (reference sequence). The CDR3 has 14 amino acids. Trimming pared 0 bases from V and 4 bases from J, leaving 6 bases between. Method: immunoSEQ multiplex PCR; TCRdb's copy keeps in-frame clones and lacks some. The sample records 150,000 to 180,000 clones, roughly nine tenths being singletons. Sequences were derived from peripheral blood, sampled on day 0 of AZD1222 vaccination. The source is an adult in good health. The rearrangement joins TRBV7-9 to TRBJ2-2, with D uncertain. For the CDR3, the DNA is TGTGCCAGCAGCTTAGCGCTTCCCACCGGGGAGCTGTTTTTT. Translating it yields CASSLALPTGELFF.